The 24 T cell receptor beta chains below were found in one sample sequenced in a study of blood T cell repertoires in COVID-19. Data came from immunoSEQ multiplex PCR; TCRdb stores just in-frame clones and leaves some out. The sample holds about 53,000 clones, about 91% seen once. The sequenced material came from peripheral blood. The receptor set was obtained from a man aged 55 to 70 with active COVID-19.

Only one count was recorded for this clone. This chain connects TRBV28 to TRBJ1-5; D uncertain. V was trimmed by 6 bases and J by 9 bases, leaving 12 bases between them. The length of the CDR3 is 12 residues. The germline V gene encodes CDR1 MDHEN and CDR2 SYDVKM. The CDR3, as DNA: TGTGCCAGCAGCCTAACGTTCCCGCCCCAGCATTTT. Translation gives CASSLTFPPQHF.

The gene calls are TRBV11-2 and TRBJ2-3; 8 bases match TRBD1. The CDR3 consists of 15 residues. The J segment lost 0 bases and the V segment lost 5 bases, leaving 4 bases of the junction unmatched. Germline assignment: CDR1 SGHAT and CDR2 FQNNGV. For the CDR3, the DNA is TGTGCCAGCAGCCCCTGGACAGGGAGCACAGATACGCAGTATTTT. It translates to CASSPWTGSTDTQYF.

The rearrangement uses TRBV6-5 and TRBJ2-5; 9 bases line up with TRBD1. The germline gives CDR1 MNHEY, CDR2 SVGAGI. The V segment lost 5 bases and the J segment 5 bases; nucleotides outside the gene matches: 9. This CDR3 is 15 amino acids long. Written as DNA, the CDR3 is TGTGCCAGCAGTCCTACAGGGGGCGCCGGGGAGACCCAGTACTTC. It yields the protein CASSPTGGAGETQYF.

The chain is built from TRBV18 and TRBJ1-1; the D gene is possibly TRBD1 (6 bases). Germline loops: CDR1 KGHSH, CDR2 LQKENI. This CDR3 spans 14 amino acids. The V end lost 3 bases, the J end lost 1 base, and 9 bases lay between the germline ends. The CDR3 reads CASSPGQPNTEAFF. CDR3 nucleotides: TGTGCCAGCTCACCCGGACAGCCGAACACTGAAGCTTTCTTT.

The chain carries TRBV7-2 and TRBJ1-1; TRBD1 matches 9 bases. Germline V lookup: CDR1 SGHTA, CDR2 FQGNSA. This CDR3 is built from 16 residues. Trimming cost V 5 bases and J 0 bases; bases outside gene matches: 7. CDR3 sequence reads: CASSPGQGRMNTEAFF. In DNA form, the CDR3 reads TGTGCCAGCAGCCCCGGACAGGGGCGTATGAACACTGAAGCTTTCTTT.

The chain combines TRBV5-4 with TRBJ2-5; D not certain. This CDR3 has 12 residues. CDR1 and CDR2 from the germline V gene are SGHNT and YYREEE (reference sequence). The germline V and J ends were trimmed by 3 bases and 4 bases, with 7 bases remaining between them. CDR3 bases: TGTGCCAGCAGCTCACAGAGAGAGACCCAGTACTTC. Its protein is CASSSQRETQYF.

This chain links TRBV24-1 with TRBJ2-5; maybe TRBD2 (6 bases). Germline CDR1 KGHDR, CDR2 SFDVKD. The V end lost 6 bases, the J end lost 6 bases, and 16 bases lay between the germline ends. The CDR3 has 14 amino acids. CDR3 coding DNA: TGTGCCACCAGTTCTGCGGGGCGAGGGCAGACCCAGTACTTC. Amino acid sequence: CATSSAGRGQTQYF.

The chain carries TRBV2 and TRBJ1-4; 7 bases line up with TRBD1. This CDR3 contains 13 residues. Losses at the gene ends were 10 bases for V and 3 bases for J; bases not matched to a gene: 5. Germline CDR1 and CDR2: SNHLY and FYNNEI. CDR3 residues: CAILDRANEKLFF. In nucleotides, the CDR3 is TGTGCCATCCTAGACAGGGCTAATGAAAAACTGTTTTTT.

This sequence joins TRBV14 and TRBJ1-2; 7 bases map to TRBD1. Germline V gives CDR1 SGHDN, CDR2 FVKESK. With V trimmed by 1 base and J by 7 bases, 3 bases remained unmatched. The CDR3 runs to 13 residues. The CDR3: CASSQVAGGGYTF. CDR3 coding DNA: TGTGCCAGCAGCCAAGTGGCAGGGGGTGGCTACACCTTC.

The rearrangement links TRBV29-1 to TRBJ2-3; 15 nucleotides match TRBD2. Germline assignment: CDR1 SQVTM and CDR2 ANQGSEA. The J segment lost 6 bases and the V segment lost 4 bases, leaving 5 bases of the junction unmatched. The CDR3 runs to 15 residues. This CDR3 is CSVGGLAGGGDTQYF. Written as DNA, the CDR3 is TGCAGCGTTGGGGGACTAGCGGGAGGCGGTGATACGCAGTATTTT.

V usage is TRBV10-2 and J usage is TRBJ2-1, with TRBD2 as a possible D gene (5 bases). The V gene lost 2 bases and the J gene lost 6 bases, with 14 bases spanning the gap. The CDR3 consists of 15 residues. The V gene's germline CDR1 is WSHSY and CDR2 SAAADI. CDR3 sequence reads: CASSEGLHPINEQFF. CDR3 in DNA: TGCGCCAGCAGTGAGGGACTCCATCCCATCAATGAGCAGTTCTTC.

The V gene is TRBV28, the J gene TRBJ1-1; D is perhaps TRBD1 (6 bases). Per the germline V gene, CDR1 is MDHEN and CDR2 is SYDVKM. This CDR3 comprises 12 residues. The V and J ends lost 7 bases and 4 bases respectively, with 10 bases between them. The CDR3 DNA is TGTGCCAGCACGTGGGGGCGCACTGAAGCTTTCTTT. This sequence encodes CASTWGRTEAFF. The full variable domain, its missing parts supplied by reference TRBV28 and TRBJ1-1, is DVKVTQSSRYLVKRTGEKVFLECVQDMDHENMFWYRQDPGLGLRLIYFSYDVKMKEKGDIPEGYSVSREKKERFSLILESASTNQTSMYLCASTWGRTEAFFGQGTRLTVV.

Comments on this clone: At one boundary the junction diverges from the germline segment, which might be a read error. V usage is TRBV4-2 and J usage is TRBJ1-3, with 7 bases fitting TRBD1. Germline loops: CDR1 LGHNA, CDR2 YNFKEQ. The CDR3 totals 17 residues. This chain's CDR3 is CASSKDRDSYSGNTIYF. For the CDR3, the DNA is TGTGCCAGCAGCAAAGACCGGGACAGTTACTCTGGAAACACCATATATTTT.

This chain links TRBV7-3 with TRBJ2-1; D gene uncertain. The length of the CDR3 is 11 residues. Trimming left V 4 bases short and J 12 bases short, with 10 bases between. Looked up from germline, CDR1 is SGHTA and CDR2 is FQGTGA. The CDR3 protein is CASSSYGLQFF. CDR3 sequence (DNA): TGTGCCAGCAGCTCTTATGGGCTGCAGTTCTTC.

The chain carries TRBV7-9 and TRBJ1-3, with 7 bases matching TRBD1. J gave up 4 bases and V 4 bases, and 7 bases lay outside the gene matches. The CDR3 contains 15 residues. Germline lookup yields CDR1 SEHNR and CDR2 FQNEAQ (reference sequence). CDR3 DNA sequence: TGTGCCAGCAGCTCCCCCCGGGACAGAGGAAACACCATATATTTT. Protein sequence: CASSSPRDRGNTIYF. The whole variable domain, filled in from reference TRBV7-9 and TRBJ1-3, reads DTGVSQNPRHKITKRGQNVTFRCDPISEHNRLYWYRQTLGQGPEFLTYFQNEAQLEKSRLLSDRFSAERPKGSFSTLEIQRTEQGDSAMYLCASSSPRDRGNTIYFGEGSWLTVV.

V gene TRBV7-8 combines with J gene TRBJ2-1; a weak D match, TRBD2 (5 bases). The V end was cut by 7 bases, the J end by 0 bases, with 25 bases between. The CDR3 loop spans 19 amino acids. From germline, CDR1 is SGHVS and CDR2 FQNEAQ. CDR3 DNA sequence: TGTGCCAGCACCAAGAGGGTCCGCTACGGCGGCAGCTCCTACAATGAGCAGTTCTTC. Translation gives CASTKRVRYGGSSYNEQFF.

The chain uses TRBV7-9 and TRBJ2-7; D not resolved. The CDR3 length is 13 residues. Trimming pared 5 bases from V and 5 bases from J, leaving 13 bases between. Germline CDR1 reads SEHNR; CDR2 reads FQNEAQ (reference sequence). CDR3 sequence reads: CASSRAPADEQYF. DNA for the CDR3: TGTGCCAGCAGCCGAGCCCCGGCGGACGAGCAGTACTTC.

J is TRBJ2-7 and V is TRBV7-8; maybe TRBD1 (6 bases). This CDR3 has 16 amino acids. Germline loops: CDR1 SGHVS, CDR2 FQNEAQ. Trimming shortened V by 3 bases and J by 3 bases, and 18 bases separated the two germline ends. As DNA, the CDR3 is TGTGCCAGCAGCTTGAGGGCTTTGGGACACTTCTACGAGCAGTACTTC. Translation gives CASSLRALGHFYEQYF. The variable domain in full, with the rest retrieved from reference TRBV7-8 and TRBJ2-7, is GAGVSQSPRYKVAKRGQDVALRCDPISGHVSLFWYQQALGQGPEFLTYFQNEAQLDKSGLPSDRFFAERPEGSVSTLKIQRTQQEDSAVYLCASSLRALGHFYEQYFGPGTRLTVT.

The sample holds one count of this clone. The chain couples TRBV2 to TRBJ2-2; weak D call: TRBD1 (6 bases). The CDR3 spans 14 residues. V was clipped by 5 bases and J by 3 bases, with 10 bases between them. Per the germline V gene, CDR1 is SNHLY and CDR2 is FYNNEI. CDR3 sequence: CASSYTGHTGELFF. CDR3 DNA: TGTGCCAGCAGTTACACAGGGCACACCGGGGAGCTGTTTTTT. The whole variable domain, remainder taken from reference TRBV2 and TRBJ2-2, is EPEVTQTPSHQVTQMGQEVILRCVPISNHLYFYWYRQILGQKVEFLVSFYNNEISEKSEIFDDQFSVERPDGSNFTLKIRSTKLEDSAMYFCASSYTGHTGELFFGEGSRLTVL.

The chain recombines TRBV3-1 (or the pseudogene TRBV3-2) with TRBJ2-7, with unresolved D. The CDR3 totals 12 residues. Deletions cut 1 base from V and 3 bases from J, with 4 bases between. The V gene's germline CDR1 is LGHDT and CDR2 YNNKEL (reference sequence). The CDR3 nucleotides are TGTGCCAGCAGCCAAGTTTACTACGAGCAGTACTTC. Its translation is CASSQVYYEQYF.

The chain is built from TRBV6-4 and TRBJ2-2; maybe TRBD2 (5 bases). The V gene's germline CDR1 is MRHNA and CDR2 SNTAGT. The CDR3 contains 16 residues. Trimming removed 0 bases at V and 4 bases at J, with 12 bases between. CDR3 sequence reads: CASSDSRGSGTGELFF. Here the CDR3 DNA reads TGTGCCAGCAGTGACTCGAGAGGGTCGGGCACCGGGGAGCTGTTTTTT.

J is TRBJ2-5 and V is TRBV5-1; D is perhaps TRBD1 (6 bases). Germline-derived CDR1 and CDR2 are SGHRS and YFSETQ. Trimming took 4 bases from V and 2 from J, leaving 12 bases between them. The CDR3 runs 14 residues. CDR3: CASSGQGWQETQYF. As DNA, the CDR3 is TGCGCCAGCAGCGGCCAGGGGTGGCAAGAGACCCAGTACTTC.

The genes are TRBV7-9 and TRBJ1-1, with unresolved D. The CDR3 is 13 amino acids. Trimming took off 7 bases at V and 1 base at J, with 10 bases between the two ends. Germline values: CDR1 SEHNR, CDR2 FQNEAQ (reference sequence). This CDR3 is CASTRDWNTEAFF. CDR3 DNA sequence: TGTGCCAGCACCAGAGACTGGAACACTGAAGCTTTCTTT.

The rearrangement links TRBV7-3 to TRBJ2-1, with 9 positions matching TRBD2. V shed 2 bases and J 7 bases; nucleotides not matched to a gene: 12. The CDR3 runs 17 residues. Germline CDR1 SGHTA, CDR2 FQGTGA. The CDR3 DNA follows: TGTGCCAGCAGCTTAGCGCCGGTGACTAGCGGACGTAATGAGCAGTTCTTC. It encodes CASSLAPVTSGRNEQFF.